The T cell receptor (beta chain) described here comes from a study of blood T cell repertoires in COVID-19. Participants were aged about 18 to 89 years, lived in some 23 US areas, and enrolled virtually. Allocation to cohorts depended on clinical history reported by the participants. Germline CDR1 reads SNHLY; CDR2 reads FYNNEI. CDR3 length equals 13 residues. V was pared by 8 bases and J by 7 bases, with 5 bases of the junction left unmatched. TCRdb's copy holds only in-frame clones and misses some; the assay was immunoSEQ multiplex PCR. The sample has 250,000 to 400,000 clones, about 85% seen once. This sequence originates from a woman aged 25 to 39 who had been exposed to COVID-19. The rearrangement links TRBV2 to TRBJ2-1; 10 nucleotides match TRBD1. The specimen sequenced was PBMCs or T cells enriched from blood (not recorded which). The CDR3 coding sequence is TGTGCCAGCCGGGACAGGGGAGGGAATGAGCAGTTCTTC. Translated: CASRDRGGNEQFF.